What follows are 25 T cell receptor beta chains derived from one specimen sequenced in a study of T cells after yellow fever vaccination. TCRdb processed the 5' RACE reads anew with MiXCR; each CDR3 protein has one entry. The repertoire has fewer than 450,000 distinct CDR3 sequences, roughly 7.5% of them found once; the top ten carry 17%. The sample was PBMCs, taken around 45 days after the first yellow fever vaccination. These receptors all stem from a man aged 18 to 30 who received the YFV17D yellow fever vaccine.

The chain links TRBV7-9 to TRBJ2-7, with D possibly being TRBD1 or TRBD2 (5 bases each). Germline loops: CDR1 SEHNR, CDR2 FQNEAQ (reference sequence). V dropped 5 bases and J dropped 0 bases, with 17 bases sitting between them. CDR3 size: 16 residues. The CDR3, as DNA: TGTGCCAGCAGCCCGATGGGACGTAGAAGCTCCTACGAGCAGTACGTC. Protein product: CASSPMGRRSSYEQYV.

The chain couples TRBV20-1 to TRBJ2-5, with D possibly matching TRBD2 (5 bases). Germline CDR1 reads DFQATT; CDR2 reads SNEGSKA (reference sequence). The CDR3 extends over 9 amino acids. The CDR3 nucleotides are TGCTCCTCGGGGGAGACCCAGTACTTC. Its protein product is CSSGETQYF.

The V gene is TRBV20-1, the J gene TRBJ2-3, with 7 bases identical to TRBD1. J lost 2 bases, V lost 2 bases, and 16 bases had no gene match. This CDR3 is 18 amino acids long. The V gene's germline CDR1 is DFQATT and CDR2 SNEGSKA (reference sequence). CDR3 residues: CSARPTLKTGSHTDTQYF. The CDR3 nucleotides read TGCAGTGCTAGACCAACTCTCAAGACAGGGAGCCACACAGATACGCAGTATTTT.

The genes are TRBV7-2 and TRBJ2-1; D uncertain. Trimming took off 2 bases at V and 0 bases at J, with 8 bases between the two ends. This CDR3 is 15 amino acids long. CDR1 and CDR2 from the germline V gene are SGHTA and FQGNSA. The CDR3 protein is CASSLTPSSYNEQFF. CDR3 in DNA: TGTGCCAGCAGCTTAACGCCTAGCTCCTACAATGAGCAGTTCTTC.

This clonotype was counted a few times. The chain joins TRBV3-1 to TRBJ1-6; D gene unclear. Germline loops: CDR1 LGHDT, CDR2 YNNKEL (reference sequence). The CDR3 length is 16 residues. V was trimmed by 0 bases and J by 7 bases, leaving 13 bases between them. Here the CDR3 reads CASSQDPAGGNSPLHF. CDR3 nucleotides: TGTGCCAGCAGCCAAGATCCGGCAGGAGGAAATTCACCCCTCCACTTT.

This clonotype was detected a few times. This chain connects TRBV6-1 to TRBJ1-5; D gene uncertain. Trimming removed 4 bases from V and 6 bases from J, with 16 bases in between. Germline CDR1 MNHNS, CDR2 SASEGT. CDR3 length: 15 amino acids. CDR3 region: CASSGTVEPGQPQHF. DNA of the CDR3: TGTGCCAGCAGTGGGACCGTAGAGCCGGGTCAGCCCCAGCATTTT.

This clonotype came up a few times. The chain joins TRBV4-2 to TRBJ1-5; D is possibly TRBD1 (6 bases). Trimming removed 2 bases from V and 4 bases from J, with 9 bases in between. CDR1 is LGHNA, CDR2 YNFKEQ, per germline. CDR3 length equals 14 residues. The CDR3 sequence: CASSQLTGNQPQHF. DNA of the CDR3: TGTGCCAGCAGCCAACTAACAGGGAATCAGCCCCAGCATTTT.

This clonotype occurred many times. The chain carries TRBV7-6 and TRBJ1-6; D is unclear. The germline gives CDR1 SGHVS, CDR2 FNYEAQ. The CDR3 has 16 amino acids. Trimming took off 1 base at V and 7 bases at J, with 14 bases between the two ends. CDR3 amino acids: CASSLGSPVGNSPLHF. CDR3 nucleotides: TGTGCCAGCAGCTTAGGCAGTCCCGTGGGCAATTCACCCCTCCACTTT. Complete variable domain (other parts from reference TRBV7-6 and TRBJ1-6): GAGVSQSPRYKVTKRGQDVALRCDPISGHVSLYWYRQALGQGPEFLTYFNYEAQQDKSGLPNDRFSAERPEGSISTLTIQRTEQRDSAMYRCASSLGSPVGNSPLHFGNGTRLTVT.

This chain joins TRBV5-1 and TRBJ2-3; D ambiguous. Germline assignment: CDR1 SGHRS and CDR2 YFSETQ. Trimming cost V 1 base and J 5 bases, with 8 bases left between them. The CDR3 covers 13 residues. The CDR3 DNA follows: TGCGCCAGCAGCTTGCAGACTGGAGATACGCAGTATTTT. It is translated as CASSLQTGDTQYF.

There are a few counts of this clonotype. The gene calls are TRBV2 and TRBJ2-1, with D possibly being TRBD1 (5 bases). Germline CDR1 SNHLY, CDR2 FYNNEI. Deletions cut 2 bases from V and 6 bases from J, with 11 bases between. This CDR3 contains 14 residues. As DNA, the CDR3 is TGTGCCAGCAGTGAATGGGGCCAGCTCAATGAGCAGTTCTTC. It is translated as CASSEWGQLNEQFF.

This clonotype showed up just once. The chain recombines TRBV5-4 with TRBJ1-2; the D is unclear. Germline lookup yields CDR1 SGHNT and CDR2 YYREEE (reference sequence). The germline V and J ends were trimmed by 7 bases and 4 bases, with 14 bases remaining between them. The CDR3 totals 13 residues. CDR3 region: CASRGLGVYGYTF. The CDR3 DNA sequence: TGTGCCAGCCGGGGTCTTGGCGTCTATGGCTACACCTTC.

This clonotype was counted between two and nine times. The V call is TRBV7-2, the J call TRBJ2-5, with TRBD1 matching 9 bases. Trimming cost V 5 bases and J 1 base; bases outside gene matches: 11. Germline V gene data show CDR1 as SGHTA and CDR2 as FQGNSA. CDR3 length: 17 residues. CDR3 nucleotides: TGTGCCAGCAGCCCCCGTGGATCGGGACAGGGCCAAGAGACCCAGTACTTC. This sequence encodes CASSPRGSGQGQETQYF. Variable domain in full (rest from reference TRBV7-2 and TRBJ2-5): GAGVSQSPSNKVTEKGKDVELRCDPISGHTALYWYRQSLGQGLEFLIYFQGNSAPDKSGLPSDRFSAERTGGSVSTLTIQRTQQEDSAVYLCASSPRGSGQGQETQYFGPGTRLLVL.

This clonotype was picked up a small number of times. This chain links TRBV13 with TRBJ1-2, with 9 bases lining up with TRBD1. The CDR3 loop spans 16 amino acids. Trimming removed 4 bases from V and 3 bases from J; junction bases left unmatched: 9. Germline-derived CDR1 and CDR2 are PRHDT and FYEKMQ (reference sequence). CDR3 sequence (DNA): TGTGCCAGCAGCTCGGACAGGGGACGTCCTGACTATGGCTACACCTTC. It yields the protein CASSSDRGRPDYGYTF.

Worth noting for this clonotype: With a much larger clone just one base away, this may be a read error. The gene calls are TRBV4-1 and TRBJ2-3; D is uncertain. Per germline, CDR1 MGHRA and CDR2 YSYEKL. The CDR3 contains 13 residues. Trimming removed 2 bases from V and 4 bases from J, with 7 bases in between. The CDR3 DNA follows: TGCGCCAGCAGCCAAAACCCCCCAGATACGCAGTATTTT. It yields the protein CASSQNPPDTQYF.

The J gene is TRBJ1-1, the V gene TRBV5-1; D perhaps matches TRBD1 (5 bases). Trimming removed 0 bases from V and 4 bases from J, with 7 bases in between. Germline V gene lookup returns CDR1 SGHRS and CDR2 YFSETQ. The CDR3 is 13 amino acids. This chain's CDR3 is CASSLDGTTEAFF. The CDR3 nucleotides read TGCGCCAGCAGCTTGGATGGGACCACTGAAGCTTTCTTT.

A few counts support this clonotype. V gene TRBV5-6 combines with J gene TRBJ2-4, with D perhaps matching TRBD1 (6 bases). The V gene lost 2 bases and the J gene lost 1 base, with 10 bases spanning the gap. The CDR3 has 15 amino acids. Per the germline V gene, CDR1 is SGHDT and CDR2 is YYEEEE. The CDR3 here is CASSLGGNAKNIQYF. The CDR3 nucleotides are TGTGCCAGCAGCTTAGGGGGAAATGCCAAAAACATTCAGTACTTC.

This clonotype was observed a handful of times. The chain couples TRBV7-3 to TRBJ2-3; no clear D. Germline CDR1 reads SGHTA; CDR2 reads FQGTGA. The V gene lost 3 bases and the J gene lost 2 bases, with 6 bases spanning the gap. This CDR3 comprises 13 residues. In DNA, the CDR3 is TGTGCCAGCAGCTTTTCAGTCACAGATACGCAGTATTTT. It encodes CASSFSVTDTQYF.

This clonotype came up a few times. The chain recombines TRBV6-1 with TRBJ2-5; 12 bases match TRBD2. Germline CDR1 reads MNHNS; CDR2 reads SASEGT. V shed 11 bases, J shed 2 bases, and the junction held 3 bases outside the gene matches. The CDR3 has 13 amino acids. CDR3 residues: CAGTSGGQETQYF. The DNA for the CDR3 is TGTGCCGGCACTAGCGGGGGGCAAGAGACCCAGTACTTC.

The V gene is TRBV7-2, the J gene TRBJ2-3; D tentatively fits TRBD1 or TRBD2 (5 bases each). Germline V lookup: CDR1 SGHTA, CDR2 FQGNSA. The CDR3 has 13 amino acids. Trimming took 3 bases from V and 8 from J, leaving 12 bases between them. The CDR3 loop is CASSFRGPSTQYF. The CDR3 nucleotides read TGTGCCAGCAGCTTTAGGGGACCGAGTACGCAGTATTTT.

This clonotype was detected a few times. V and J are TRBV6-5 and TRBJ1-4; D perhaps matches TRBD1 (6 bases). CDR3 length equals 11 residues. The ends were cut back, 7 bases at V and 8 bases at J, with 8 bases in the middle. The V gene's germline CDR1 is MNHEY and CDR2 SVGAGI. CDR3 in DNA: TGTGCCAGCAAGGGGGGAGAAAAACTGTTTTTT. Translated, it gives CASKGGEKLFF.

As DNA, the CDR3 is TGCGCCAGCAGCTCTTGGACTGAGCGGGATACGCAGTATTTT. Translated: CASSSWTERDTQYF. This chain uses TRBV5-1 with TRBJ2-3; tentative D call: TRBD2 (5 bases). The V gene lost 3 bases and the J gene lost 6 bases, with 14 bases spanning the gap. Germline loops: CDR1 SGHRS, CDR2 YFSETQ. CDR3 length: 14 residues.

In its sample, this clonotype was seen a few times. The chain uses TRBV24-1 and TRBJ2-2; a possible D gene is TRBD2 (5 bases). CDR1 is KGHDR, CDR2 SFDVKD, per germline. There are 16 residues in the CDR3. V lost 2 bases and J 5 bases, leaving 14 bases between the germline ends. CDR3 amino acids: CATSDSTRGDTGELFF. The CDR3 region has the DNA TGTGCCACCAGTGATTCCACTCGGGGAGATACCGGGGAGCTGTTTTTT.

A few counts support this clonotype. The chain couples TRBV27 to TRBJ2-1, with D unclear. The CDR3 extends over 14 amino acids. The V and J ends lost 1 base and 8 bases respectively, with 12 bases between them. The germline CDR1 and CDR2 sequences are MNHEY and SMNVEV (reference sequence). CDR3 sequence reads: CASSLFGWFDEQFF. In DNA form, the CDR3 reads TGTGCCAGCAGTTTATTTGGGTGGTTCGATGAGCAGTTCTTC.

This sequence joins TRBV6-1 and TRBJ2-3; TRBD1 or TRBD2 may be the D gene (6 bases each). Germline lookup yields CDR1 MNHNS and CDR2 SASEGT. Trimming removed 6 bases at V and 6 bases at J, with 16 bases between. CDR3 size: 14 residues. CDR3: CASRSLGGWDTQYF. Here the CDR3 DNA reads TGTGCCAGCAGATCCCTGGGGGGCTGGGATACGCAGTATTTT.

This clonotype was found a few times. This chain connects TRBV5-1 to TRBJ1-3; perhaps TRBD1 as D (6 bases). Trimming shortened V by 1 base and J by 0 bases, and 14 bases separated the two germline ends. CDR1 is SGHRS and CDR2 is YFSETQ in the germline V gene. The CDR3 is 17 amino acids. CDR3 nucleotide sequence: TGCGCCAGCAGCTTGAGGGGGACGGGAAGCTCTGGAAACACCATATATTTT. It yields the protein CASSLRGTGSSGNTIYF.